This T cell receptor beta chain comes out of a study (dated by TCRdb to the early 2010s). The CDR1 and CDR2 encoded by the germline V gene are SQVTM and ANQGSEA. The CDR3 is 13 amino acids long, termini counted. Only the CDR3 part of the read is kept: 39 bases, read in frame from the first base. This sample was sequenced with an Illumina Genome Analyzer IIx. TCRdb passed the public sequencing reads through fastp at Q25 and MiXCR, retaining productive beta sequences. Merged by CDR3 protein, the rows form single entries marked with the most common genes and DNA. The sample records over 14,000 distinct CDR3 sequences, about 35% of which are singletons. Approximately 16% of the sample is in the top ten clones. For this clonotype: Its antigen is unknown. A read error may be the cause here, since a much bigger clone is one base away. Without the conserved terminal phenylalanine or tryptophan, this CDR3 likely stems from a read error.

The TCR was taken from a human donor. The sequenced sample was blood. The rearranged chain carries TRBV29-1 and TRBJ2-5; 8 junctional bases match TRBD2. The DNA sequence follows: TGCAGCTTTGAAGGGACTAGATCAGAGACCCAGTACTAC. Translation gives CSFEGTRSETQYY.